The 2 T cell receptor beta chains given below trace back to one sample, sequenced in a study of T cell repertoires in cytomegalovirus infection. TCRdb passed the reads through MiXCR, listing each CDR3 protein once. The sample lists hundreds of thousands of distinct CDR3 sequences; roughly a sixth were seen once. The material sequenced was PBMCs. These receptors were collected from a human donor in good health (CMV status not recorded). Some clones in this sample may be carry-over from other donors' samples.

This clonotype has only a few counts. One end of the junction varies from germline; a read error may be responsible. The V and J genes are TRBV27 and TRBJ2-7; 12 nucleotides agree with TRBD1. This CDR3 has 17 residues. Germline V gene sequence: CDR1 MNHEY, CDR2 SMNVEV (reference sequence). The CDR3 region is CANSLTTGTGGEYEQYF. CDR3 DNA: TGTGCCAACAGTTTGACAACCGGGACAGGGGGCGAGTACGAGCAGTACTTC.

This clonotype was picked up many times. CDR3: CASSHGQGVGTYEQYF. DNA of the CDR3: TGTGCCAGCAGCCACGGACAGGGAGTGGGGACCTACGAGCAGTACTTC. The chain employs TRBV4-2 and TRBJ2-7; 8 bases are shared with TRBD1. CDR1 and CDR2 from the germline V gene are LGHNA and YNFKEQ. Trimming at V came to 3 bases and at J to 2 bases, leaving 9 bases not matched to a gene. CDR3 length: 16 amino acids.